This T cell receptor beta chain was profiled in a study of metastatic and nonmetastatic thyroid tumors. TCRdb re-processed the PCR reads through MiXCR. The sample lists about 26,000 clones, roughly 25% occurring once. The J segment lost 3 bases and the V segment lost 4 bases, leaving 12 bases of the junction unmatched. This CDR3 is 16 amino acids long. Germline CDR1 is GTSNPN and CDR2 is SVGIG (reference sequence). Thyroid surgery took place with no prior treatment in any patient. This TCR was sampled from a female donor with papillary thyroid cancer or a benign thyroid nodule (not recorded which). Some clones in this sample may be carry-over from other donors' samples. The rearrangement joins TRBV30 to TRBJ2-7; 10 nucleotides line up with TRBD1. The sequenced sample was blood. The CDR3 nucleotides read TGTGCCTGGACCATGGGAGGGACAGGGGTATTCTACGAGCAGTACTTC. Protein sequence: CAWTMGGTGVFYEQYF.